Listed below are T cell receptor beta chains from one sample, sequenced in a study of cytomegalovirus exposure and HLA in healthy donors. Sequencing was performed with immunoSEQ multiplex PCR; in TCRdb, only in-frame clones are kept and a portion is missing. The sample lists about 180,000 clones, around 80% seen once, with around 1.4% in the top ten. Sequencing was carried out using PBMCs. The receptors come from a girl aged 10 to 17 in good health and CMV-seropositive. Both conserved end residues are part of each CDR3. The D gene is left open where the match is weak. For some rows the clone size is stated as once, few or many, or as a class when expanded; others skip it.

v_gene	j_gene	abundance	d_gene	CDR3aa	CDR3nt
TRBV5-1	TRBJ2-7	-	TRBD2	CASSFTSGGSYEQYF	TGCGCCAGCAGCTTCACTAGCGGGGGTTCCTACGAGCAGTACTTC
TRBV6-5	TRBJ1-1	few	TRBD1	CASRGTESNTEAFF	TGTGCCAGCAGGGGGACAGAAAGTAACACTGAAGCTTTCTTT
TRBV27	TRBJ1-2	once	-	CASRAMGAIYGYTF	TGTGCCAGCAGGGCCATGGGGGCCATCTATGGCTACACCTTC
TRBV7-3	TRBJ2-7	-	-	CASSPTPTGFPEQYF	TGTGCCAGCAGCCCCACCCCAACAGGGTTCCCCGAGCAGTACTTC
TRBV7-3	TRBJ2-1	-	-	CASSLGSSGGNEQFF	TGTGCCAGCAGCTTAGGGTCGTCAGGTGGGAATGAGCAGTTCTTC
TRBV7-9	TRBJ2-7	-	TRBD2	CASSLVPSGRAQYEQYF	TGTGCCAGCAGCTTAGTTCCCAGCGGGAGGGCCCAATACGAGCAGTACTTC
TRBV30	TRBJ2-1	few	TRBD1	CAWRQNRGDNEQFF	TGTGCCTGGAGGCAGAACAGGGGAGACAATGAGCAGTTCTTC
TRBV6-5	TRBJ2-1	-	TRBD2	CASRPGLAYNEQFF	TGTGCCAGCAGACCAGGACTAGCCTACAATGAGCAGTTCTTC
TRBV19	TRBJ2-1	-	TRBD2	CASRELAVGGNEQFF	TGTGCCAGTAGGGAACTAGCGGTGGGGGGAAATGAGCAGTTCTTC
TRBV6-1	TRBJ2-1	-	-	CASRTAVVNNEQFF	TGTGCCAGCCGGACAGCCGTCGTGAACAATGAGCAGTTCTTC
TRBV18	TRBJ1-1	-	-	CASSPGDLNTEAFF	TGTGCCAGCTCACCTGGGGACTTGAACACTGAAGCTTTCTTT
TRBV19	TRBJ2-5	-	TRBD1	CASQGWKGARETQYF	TGTGCCAGCCAAGGTTGGAAGGGGGCGCGAGAGACCCAGTACTTC
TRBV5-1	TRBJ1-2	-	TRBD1	CASSFLSGGPNYSYTF	TGCGCCAGCAGCTTTCTTTCAGGGGGGCCTAACTATAGCTACACCTTC
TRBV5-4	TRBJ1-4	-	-	CASSTKQGNEKLFF	TGTGCCAGCAGCACGAAACAGGGTAATGAAAAACTGTTTTTT
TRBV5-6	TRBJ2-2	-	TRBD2	CASSPDAGGPSRELFF	TGTGCCAGCAGCCCGGACGCGGGAGGGCCCAGCAGGGAGCTGTTTTTT
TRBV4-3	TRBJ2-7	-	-	CASSQDRIHYEQYF	TGCGCCAGCAGCCAAGACAGGATACACTACGAGCAGTACTTC
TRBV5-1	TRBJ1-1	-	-	CASSLLTMNTEAFF	TGCGCCAGCAGCTTGCTAACCATGAACACTGAAGCTTTCTTT
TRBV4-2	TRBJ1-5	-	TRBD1	CASSQLDRGNQPQHF	TGTGCCAGCAGCCAACTCGACAGGGGCAATCAGCCCCAGCATTTT
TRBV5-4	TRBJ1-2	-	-	CASSLVRAYGYTF	TGTGCCAGCAGCTTGGTCAGGGCCTATGGCTACACCTTC
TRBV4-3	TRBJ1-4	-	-	CASSQAWQGPNEKLFF	TGCGCCAGCAGCCAAGCCTGGCAGGGGCCTAATGAAAAACTGTTTTTT
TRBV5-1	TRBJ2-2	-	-	CASSLVMNTGELFF	TGCGCCAGCAGCTTGGTCATGAACACCGGGGAGCTGTTTTTT
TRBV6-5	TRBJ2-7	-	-	CASSRDTPPSYEQYF	TGTGCCAGCAGTCGGGACACCCCACCTTCCTACGAGCAGTACTTC
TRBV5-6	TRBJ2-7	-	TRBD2	CASSVGLAGLYEQYF	TGTGCCAGCAGCGTGGGACTAGCGGGCTTATACGAGCAGTACTTC
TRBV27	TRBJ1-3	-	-	CASRETGTGNTIYF	TGTGCCAGCAGGGAGACAGGAACTGGAAACACCATATATTTT
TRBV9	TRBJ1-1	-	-	CASSGGTSEAFF	TGTGCCAGCAGCGGAGGGACATCTGAAGCTTTCTTT
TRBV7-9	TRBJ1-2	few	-	CASSLVALTEEGYTF	TGTGCCAGCAGCTTAGTCGCCCTTACTGAGGAAGGCTACACCTTC
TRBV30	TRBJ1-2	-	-	CAWSVSAIFGGPFIRYTF	TGTGCCTGGAGTGTATCGGCTATATTTGGGGGCCCCTTTATTCGGTACACCTTC
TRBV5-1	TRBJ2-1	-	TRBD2	CASSFSGLAGGGEQFF	TGCGCCAGCAGCTTCTCGGGACTAGCGGGAGGGGGTGAGCAGTTCTTC
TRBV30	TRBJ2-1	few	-	CAWSSDSGYNEQFF	TGTGCCTGGAGTTCGGACAGCGGCTACAATGAGCAGTTCTTC
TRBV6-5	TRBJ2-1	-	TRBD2	CASSPPGLAGTEQFF	TGTGCCAGCAGTCCCCCGGGACTAGCGGGGACAGAGCAGTTCTTC
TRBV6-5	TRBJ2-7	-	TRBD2	CASRLTSGSYEQYF	TGTGCCAGCAGATTGACTAGCGGGAGTTACGAGCAGTACTTC
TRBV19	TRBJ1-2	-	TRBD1	CASSYGTGLTGYTF	TGTGCCAGTAGCTATGGGACAGGATTGACTGGCTACACCTTC
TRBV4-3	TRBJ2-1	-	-	CASVDQLGSSYNEQFF	TGCGCCAGCGTCGATCAACTCGGGAGCTCCTACAATGAGCAGTTCTTC
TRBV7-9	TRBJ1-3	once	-	CASSPPGDSGNTIYF	TGTGCCAGCAGCCCTCCGGGGGATTCTGGAAACACCATATATTTT
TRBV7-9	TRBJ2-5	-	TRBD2	CASSFSTSVLRARETQYF	TGTGCCAGCAGCTTTTCGACTAGCGTTCTTAGGGCCCGGGAGACCCAGTACTTC
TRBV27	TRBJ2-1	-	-	CASSSGGAYYNEQFF	TGTGCCAGCAGTTCAGGAGGGGCTTACTACAATGAGCAGTTCTTC
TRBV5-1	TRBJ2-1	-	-	CASSTEPLAGSYNEQFF	TGCGCCAGCAGCACCGAACCTCTAGCCGGTTCCTACAATGAGCAGTTCTTC
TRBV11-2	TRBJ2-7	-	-	CASSFPGSYEQYF	TGTGCCAGCAGCTTTCCTGGGAGCTACGAGCAGTACTTC
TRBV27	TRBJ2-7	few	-	CASSSGWRTSYEQYF	TGTGCCAGCAGTAGTGGTTGGCGGACTTCCTACGAGCAGTACTTC
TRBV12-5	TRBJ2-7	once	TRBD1	CASGSTGDHEQYF	TGTGCTAGTGGCTCGACAGGGGACCACGAGCAGTACTTC
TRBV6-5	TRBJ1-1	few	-	CASSYAIGQRNTEAFF	TGTGCCAGCAGTTACGCTATTGGACAGAGGAACACTGAAGCTTTCTTT
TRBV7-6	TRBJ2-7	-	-	CASSLEAGGSYEQYF	TGTGCCAGCAGCTTAGAGGCAGGAGGATCCTACGAGCAGTACTTC
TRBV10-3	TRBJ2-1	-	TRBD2	CAITGLAGTNEQFF	TGTGCCATCACCGGACTAGCGGGAACAAATGAGCAGTTCTTC
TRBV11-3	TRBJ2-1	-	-	CASSLFARNEQFF	TGTGCCAGCAGCTTATTTGCTCGGAATGAGCAGTTCTTC
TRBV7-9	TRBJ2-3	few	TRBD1	CASSPPRQGSTDTQYF	TGTGCCAGCAGCCCCCCCCGACAGGGGAGCACAGATACGCAGTATTTT
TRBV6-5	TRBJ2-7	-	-	CASSSTSSISYEQYF	TGTGCCAGCAGTTCGACCTCTAGTATCTCCTACGAGCAGTACTTC
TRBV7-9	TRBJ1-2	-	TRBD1	CASSWGQGLGGYTF	TGTGCCAGCAGCTGGGGACAGGGGTTAGGCGGCTACACCTTC
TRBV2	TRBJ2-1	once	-	CASGGRSEQFF	TGTGCCAGTGGAGGGAGGAGTGAGCAGTTCTTC
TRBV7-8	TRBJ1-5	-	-	CASKEDSSFSNQPQHF	TGTGCCAGCAAGGAGGACAGTTCTTTTAGCAATCAGCCCCAGCATTTT
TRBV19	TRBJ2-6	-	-	CASSDDWRLGANVLTF	TGTGCCAGTAGCGACGACTGGCGGTTGGGGGCCAACGTCCTGACTTTC